These 20 T cell receptor beta chains originate from one sample sequenced in a study of shared clonotypes between healthy human individuals. Profiling relied on immunoSEQ multiplex PCR, and the TCRdb table lists in-frame clones only, not all of them. The table lists approximately 2,000,000 clones, 80% to 95% of them singletons, with roughly 0.34% in the top ten. Sequenced: naive CD4+ T cells from PBMCs. The subset is: CD45RA+ positively selected. All receptors come from a young man in good health. Some clones in this sample may be carry-over from other donors' samples.

The V call is TRBV5-1, the J call TRBJ2-2; no reliable D call. Germline V lookup: CDR1 SGHRS, CDR2 YFSETQ. Trimming removed 4 bases from V and 2 bases from J, with 12 bases in between. The CDR3 has 15 amino acids. In DNA, the CDR3 is TGCGCCAGCAGCCGCCTTCAGGTTAACACCGGGGAGCTGTTTTTT. Translating it yields CASSRLQVNTGELFF.

The table lists this clone with a few counts. The rearrangement joins TRBV10-3 to TRBJ1-1; D uncertain. Trimming removed 0 bases from V and 1 base from J, with 6 bases in between. Germline V lookup: CDR1 ENHRY, CDR2 SYGVKD. The CDR3 loop spans 14 amino acids. DNA for the CDR3: TGTGCCATCAGTGAGTCGGCGGAGAACACTGAAGCTTTCTTT. The encoded protein is CAISESAENTEAFF.

The chain employs TRBV28 and TRBJ2-3; D uncertain. The CDR3 is made up of 14 amino acids. Trimming left V 5 bases short and J 1 base short, with 10 bases between. CDR1 MDHEN and CDR2 SYDVKM come from the germline V gene. CDR3 bases: TGTGCCAGCAGTCCGACCGCGCGCACAGATACGCAGTATTTT. As protein: CASSPTARTDTQYF.

The chain uses TRBV5-1 and TRBJ2-1, with 10 nucleotides matching TRBD1. CDR1 is SGHRS, CDR2 YFSETQ, per germline. V was clipped by 3 bases and J by 3 bases; unmatched bases: 6. This CDR3 is 16 amino acids long. The chain's CDR3 is CASSSPDRGVYNEQFF. CDR3 bases: TGCGCCAGCAGCTCTCCGGACAGGGGGGTCTACAATGAGCAGTTCTTC.

As concerns this clone: Other DNA variants within this sample encode the same CDR3. The rearrangement joins TRBV10-3 to TRBJ2-5; no reliable D call. There are 12 residues in the CDR3. Germline CDR1 reads ENHRY; CDR2 reads SYGVKD. V was shortened by 0 bases and J by 5 bases, with 4 bases between the two germline ends. The CDR3 DNA reads TGTGCCATCAGTGAGTCGCCCGAGACCCAGTACTTC. It codes for CAISESPETQYF.

The chain recombines TRBV28 with TRBJ2-5; no definite D call. Trimming shortened V by 7 bases and J by 5 bases, and 8 bases separated the two germline ends. The CDR3 has 11 residues. Germline assignment: CDR1 MDHEN and CDR2 SYDVKM. The chain's CDR3 is CASKGWETQYF. CDR3 sequence (DNA): TGTGCCAGCAAAGGGTGGGAGACCCAGTACTTC.

The V and J genes are TRBV6-6 and TRBJ2-2, with 10 bases aligning to TRBD1. The CDR3 spans 15 residues. The J segment lost 6 bases and the V segment lost 1 base, leaving 2 bases of the junction unmatched. Germline V gives CDR1 MNHNY, CDR2 SVGAGI (reference sequence). Here the CDR3 DNA reads TGTGCCAGCAGTTACTTGGGGACAGGGGCCGGGGAGCTGTTTTTT. It encodes CASSYLGTGAGELFF.

This clone appeared once. The chain combines TRBV6-1 with TRBJ1-2; the D is unclear. CDR1 and CDR2 from the germline V gene are MNHNS and SASEGT. Trimming left V 2 bases short and J 2 bases short, with 9 bases between. There are 14 residues in the CDR3. CDR3 coding DNA: TGTGCCAGCAGTGAACTGGTTATGAACTATGGCTACACCTTC. Its translation: CASSELVMNYGYTF.

In regard to this clone: The sample contains more than one DNA sequence encoding this CDR3. This chain uses TRBV7-2 with TRBJ1-1, with D uncertain. CDR3 size: 12 residues. Between the trimmed V and J ends, which lost 5 bases and 2 bases, there was a span of 6 bases. Germline V gene lookup returns CDR1 SGHTA and CDR2 FQGNSA. In DNA form, the CDR3 reads TGTGCCAGCAGCCGTGTAAACACTGAAGCTTTCTTT. The encoded protein is CASSRVNTEAFF.

The rearrangement uses TRBV7-9 and TRBJ1-2, with D perhaps matching TRBD1 (5 bases). Germline CDR1 and CDR2: SEHNR and FQNEAQ (reference sequence). This CDR3 is 13 amino acids long. The ends were cut back, 3 bases at V and 4 bases at J, with 9 bases in the middle. CDR3 coding DNA: TGTGCCAGCAGCTTGGACATCGTCTATGGCTACACCTTC. Its protein is CASSLDIVYGYTF.

This clone was counted once. The rearrangement links TRBV28 to TRBJ1-5, with TRBD1 as a possible D gene (5 bases). The germline V and J ends were trimmed by 0 bases and 1 base, with 13 bases remaining between them. The CDR3 is made up of 17 amino acids. The germline V gene has CDR1 MDHEN and CDR2 SYDVKM. The CDR3 bases are TGTGCCAGCAGTTTATGGGGGGGGACGGACAGCAATCAGCCCCAGCATTTT. Translated, it gives CASSLWGGTDSNQPQHF.

The chain joins TRBV19 to TRBJ2-3; 14 bases line up with TRBD2. V lost 9 bases, J lost 6 bases, and 17 bases stayed unmatched. Germline CDR1 LNHDA, CDR2 SQIVND (reference sequence). The CDR3 is 18 residues long. The CDR3 sequence: CARNRGTSGGGICDTQYF. The CDR3 DNA follows: TGTGCCAGAAACCGCGGGACTAGCGGGGGTGGGATCTGTGATACGCAGTATTTT.

The chain employs TRBV5-1 and TRBJ2-2; 11 bases are shared with TRBD1. The CDR3 consists of 14 residues. The trim removed 7 bases at V and 5 bases at J, leaving 4 bases unmatched. Per germline, CDR1 SGHRS and CDR2 YFSETQ. CDR3 coding DNA: TGCGCCAGCCGGACAGGGGGCATGACCGGGGAGCTGTTTTTT. It yields the protein CASRTGGMTGELFF.

For this clone: Additional DNA sequences in this sample encode the identical CDR3. The gene calls are TRBV5-1 and TRBJ2-2; TRBD1 is a possible D gene (6 bases). The CDR3 contains 14 residues. With 0 bases removed from V and 5 bases from J, the gap between germline ends came to 8 bases. The germline gives CDR1 SGHRS, CDR2 YFSETQ. The CDR3 spells CASSLARGTGELFF. The CDR3 DNA follows: TGCGCCAGCAGCTTGGCCAGGGGAACCGGGGAGCTGTTTTTT.

This chain links TRBV28 with TRBJ1-3, with D tentatively TRBD1 (6 bases). Germline V gene sequence: CDR1 MDHEN, CDR2 SYDVKM. The CDR3 has 14 residues. Deletions cut 6 bases from V and 7 bases from J, with 16 bases between. The CDR3 DNA is TGTGCCAGCAGCTCACCGGGACAAGCGAACACCATATATTTT. Protein product: CASSSPGQANTIYF. Looking up the rest from reference TRBV28 and TRBJ1-3 gives the full variable domain: DVKVTQSSRYLVKRTGEKVFLECVQDMDHENMFWYRQDPGLGLRLIYFSYDVKMKEKGDIPEGYSVSREKKERFSLILESASTNQTSMYLCASSSPGQANTIYFGEGSWLTVV.

The V gene is TRBV10-3, the J gene TRBJ1-5, with D unresolved. This CDR3 region has 17 residues. V lost 2 bases and J lost 2, with 16 bases in between. Per germline, CDR1 ENHRY and CDR2 SYGVKD. CDR3 bases: TGTGCCATCAGTGAGGCCCCGGTCCATCGGGGCAATCAGCCCCAGCATTTT. The encoded protein is CAISEAPVHRGNQPQHF.

This clone was seen only once. The gene calls are TRBV5-1 and TRBJ2-7; 7 bases map to TRBD1. J gave up 2 bases and V 6 bases, and 8 bases lay outside the gene matches. This CDR3 has 14 amino acids. CDR1 and CDR2 (germline): SGHRS, YFSETQ. The CDR3 here is CASNPDTGAYEQYF. The DNA of the CDR3 is TGCGCCAGCAATCCCGACACAGGGGCCTACGAGCAGTACTTC.

The genes are TRBV6-5 and TRBJ2-7; 8 nucleotides agree with TRBD1. Losses at the gene ends were 2 bases for V and 4 bases for J; bases not matched to a gene: 4. Germline V lookup: CDR1 MNHEY, CDR2 SVGAGI. The CDR3 is made up of 14 amino acids. CDR3 sequence (DNA): TGTGCCAGCAGTTACGGACAGGGTAGATACGAGCAGTACTTC. This sequence encodes CASSYGQGRYEQYF.

The rearrangement links TRBV2 to TRBJ1-5; no clear D gene. This CDR3 has 15 residues. The V end was cut by 5 bases, the J end by 4 bases, with 15 bases between. The germline CDR1 and CDR2 sequences are SNHLY and FYNNEI. The CDR3 DNA reads as TGTGCCAGCAGTCGTGAGAACGGTAATAATCAGCCCCAGCATTTT. This sequence encodes CASSRENGNNQPQHF.

The chain uses TRBV28 and TRBJ2-7; D is possibly TRBD1 (6 bases). CDR1 is MDHEN, CDR2 SYDVKM, per germline. With 6 bases removed from V and 3 bases from J, the gap between germline ends came to 18 bases. The CDR3 is 15 residues long. The CDR3 nucleotides are TGTGCCAGCAGAAAAACCGAACAGGGATTCTACGAGCAGTACTTC. Translation gives CASRKTEQGFYEQYF.